A single sample gave rise to the 7 T cell receptor beta chains below, sequenced in a study of shared clonotypes between healthy human individuals. Sequencing used immunoSEQ multiplex PCR; TCRdb keeps in-frame clones, though not all of them. The sample has over 850,000 clones, about 80% seen once. What was sequenced was memory CD4+ T cells from PBMCs. Indicated subset: CD45RA-negative fraction. The origin of the receptors is a man aged 18 to 30 in good health. Some clones in this sample may be carry-over from other donors' samples.

This chain links TRBV10-3 with TRBJ2-1, with 16 bases that match TRBD2. V was clipped by 10 bases and J by 0 bases; unmatched bases: 9. The CDR3 loop spans 18 amino acids. Germline V gene lookup returns CDR1 ENHRY and CDR2 SYGVKD. The CDR3 region is CATYPGLAGGSSYNEQFF. CDR3 nucleotides: TGTGCCACGTACCCGGGACTAGCGGGAGGGAGCTCCTACAATGAGCAGTTCTTC.

This chain links TRBV7-9 with TRBJ2-5; a possible D gene is TRBD1 (5 bases). Germline assignment: CDR1 SEHNR and CDR2 FQNEAQ (reference sequence). V was shortened by 5 bases and J by 3 bases, with 10 bases between the two germline ends. CDR3 length equals 13 residues. The CDR3 protein is CASSLGHEETQYF. The CDR3 DNA sequence: TGTGCCAGCAGCCTCGGACACGAAGAGACCCAGTACTTC. The whole variable domain, remainder taken from reference TRBV7-9 and TRBJ2-5, is DTGVSQNPRHKITKRGQNVTFRCDPISEHNRLYWYRQTLGQGPEFLTYFQNEAQLEKSRLLSDRFSAERPKGSFSTLEIQRTEQGDSAMYLCASSLGHEETQYFGPGTRLLVL.

The gene calls are TRBV5-6 and TRBJ2-3; 8 bases are shared with TRBD1. V lost 1 base, J lost 4 bases, and 5 bases stayed unmatched. This CDR3 spans 15 amino acids. Germline CDR1 reads SGHDT; CDR2 reads YYEEEE. CDR3 in amino acids: CASSLRGQEPDTQYF. The CDR3 DNA is TGTGCCAGCAGCTTGAGGGGACAGGAACCAGATACGCAGTATTTT. Full variable domain (rest looked up from reference TRBV5-6 and TRBJ2-3): DAGVTQSPTHLIKTRGQQVTLRCSPKSGHDTVSWYQQALGQGPQFIFQYYEEEERQRGNFPDRFSGHQFPNYSSELNVNALLLGDSALYLCASSLRGQEPDTQYFGPGTRLTVL.

The chain recombines TRBV9 with TRBJ2-7; weak D call: TRBD1 (5 bases). Germline V lookup: CDR1 SGDLS, CDR2 YYNGEE. Trimming took 3 bases from V and 1 from J, leaving 11 bases between them. The CDR3 contains 14 residues. Written as DNA, the CDR3 is TGTGCCAGCAGCGCAGGGCACAGATCCTACGAGCAGTACTTC. Protein product: CASSAGHRSYEQYF.

V and J are TRBV12-5 and TRBJ2-3; tentative D call: TRBD2 (5 bases). The germline CDR1 and CDR2 sequences are LGHNT and FRNRAP. The CDR3 sequence is 15 residues long. V lost 1 base and J lost 7, with 15 bases in between. CDR3 amino acids: CASGLGTAGSNTQYF. In DNA, the CDR3 is TGTGCTAGTGGTTTGGGGACTGCTGGCAGTAATACGCAGTATTTT.

The chain employs TRBV5-4 and TRBJ1-5; D not certain. V was shortened by 4 bases and J by 3 bases, with 8 bases between the two germline ends. The CDR3 contains 13 residues. In germline, CDR1 is SGHNT, CDR2 YYREEE (reference sequence). CDR3 DNA sequence: TGTGCCAGCAGCAATGCACCCAATCAGCCCCAGCATTTT. The encoded protein is CASSNAPNQPQHF.

This chain links TRBV11-2 with TRBJ2-3; D is ambiguous. The V and J ends lost 4 bases and 2 bases respectively, with 13 bases between them. CDR1 is SGHAT and CDR2 is FQNNGV in the germline V gene. The CDR3 is 15 residues long. The CDR3 DNA follows: TGTGCCAGCAGCTCGATTAGGCCCATCACAGATACGCAGTATTTT. Its translation is CASSSIRPITDTQYF.